These 22 T cell receptor beta chains were all obtained from the same sample, sequenced in a study of OX40 agonist ivuxolimab in advanced cancers. The repertoire was sequenced with immunoSEQ multiplex PCR; TCRdb's copy has only in-frame clones and lacks some. The repertoire holds tens of thousands of clones, with over 65% as singletons. The sequencing used CD4+ or CD8+ T cells sorted from blood, collected in a trial of the OX40 agonist ivuxolimab. The receptors come from an adult with an advanced solid tumor such as melanoma, head and neck, liver or kidney cancer.

The J gene is TRBJ1-2, the V gene TRBV2, with a tentative D call TRBD1 (5 bases). With 6 bases removed from V and 4 bases from J, the gap between germline ends came to 9 bases. The germline V gene has CDR1 SNHLY and CDR2 FYNNEI. The CDR3 covers 12 residues. The CDR3 sequence: CASRGDFYGYTF. The CDR3 nucleotides are TGTGCCAGCAGGGGGGACTTCTATGGCTACACCTTC.

V gene TRBV27 combines with J gene TRBJ2-1; TRBD2 matches 9 bases. Germline CDR1 MNHEY, CDR2 SMNVEV (reference sequence). This CDR3 has 15 amino acids. The ends lost 3 bases at V and 10 bases at J; junction bases unmatched: 10. CDR3 sequence (DNA): TGTGCCAGCAGTTTGTTTAGCGGGGGCCCCTCGGAGCAGTTCTTC. It translates to CASSLFSGGPSEQFF.

V usage is TRBV18 and J usage is TRBJ2-3; 7 bases are shared with TRBD2. This CDR3 has 14 amino acids. Looked up from germline, CDR1 is KGHSH and CDR2 is LQKENI. V shed 3 bases and J 0 bases; nucleotides not matched to a gene: 0. The CDR3 loop is CASSPSGSTDTQYF. Here the CDR3 DNA reads TGTGCCAGCTCACCTAGCGGGAGCACAGATACGCAGTATTTT.

As for this clone: The same CDR3 can be traced to other DNA sequences in this sample. V usage is TRBV7-9 and J usage is TRBJ2-7, with no clear D. Looked up from germline, CDR1 is SEHNR and CDR2 is FQNEAQ (reference sequence). The V end lost 1 base, the J end lost 6 bases, and 4 bases lay between the germline ends. This CDR3 contains 11 residues. CDR3 bases: TGTGCCAGCAGCTTAGGCCCCGAGCAGTACTTC. Translating it yields CASSLGPEQYF. The complete variable domain, with remaining parts taken from reference TRBV7-9 and TRBJ2-7, reads DTGVSQNPRHKITKRGQNVTFRCDPISEHNRLYWYRQTLGQGPEFLTYFQNEAQLEKSRLLSDRFSAERPKGSFSTLEIQRTEQGDSAMYLCASSLGPEQYFGPGTRLTVT.

CDR3 region: CASSFGQSSYEQYF. CDR3 in DNA: TGTGCCAGCAGTTTCGGCCAGAGCTCCTACGAGCAGTACTTC. J is TRBJ2-7 and V is TRBV28; the D is unclear. The CDR3 covers 14 residues. Trimming shortened V by 3 bases and J by 0 bases, and 9 bases separated the two germline ends. Germline V CDR1 and CDR2: MDHEN, SYDVKM.

Here the CDR3 reads CASSQTGGSPLHF. CDR3 bases: TGTGCCAGCAGCCAGACAGGGGGCTCACCCCTCCACTTT. V is TRBV6-4 and J is TRBJ1-6; 10 nucleotides align to TRBD1. The length of the CDR3 is 13 residues. The ends lost 6 bases at V and 10 bases at J; junction bases unmatched: 3. Germline V gene lookup returns CDR1 MRHNA and CDR2 SNTAGT.

The chain combines TRBV2 with TRBJ2-7; 10 bases align to TRBD2. Germline assignment: CDR1 SNHLY and CDR2 FYNNEI. The CDR3 runs 15 residues. The V gene end was trimmed by 1 base and the J gene end by 8 bases; junction bases not matched to a gene: 8. Written as DNA, the CDR3 is TGTGCCAGCAGTGAAGTTGCTAGCGGGGGAGTTAAGCAGTACTTC. Its protein product is CASSEVASGGVKQYF.

The chain combines TRBV4-1 with TRBJ1-5; tentatively, D is TRBD1 (5 bases). Germline-derived CDR1 and CDR2 are MGHRA and YSYEKL. Trimming removed 3 bases at V and 6 bases at J, with 9 bases between. This CDR3 spans 13 amino acids. CDR3 residues: CASSHGGSQPQHF. The CDR3 DNA follows: TGCGCCAGCAGCCATGGGGGGAGTCAGCCCCAGCATTTT.

The chain carries TRBV6-5 and TRBJ2-7; the D gene is possibly TRBD2 (7 bases). The CDR3 covers 15 residues. Trimming shortened V by 6 bases and J by 4 bases, and 19 bases separated the two germline ends. The germline CDR1 and CDR2 sequences are MNHEY and SVGAGI. The CDR3 sequence: CASRGGATKGYEQYF. CDR3 bases: TGTGCCAGCAGAGGGGGGGCCACCAAAGGATACGAGCAGTACTTC.

The V and J genes are TRBV5-4 and TRBJ2-1; the D gene is possibly TRBD2 (7 bases). Deletions cut 4 bases from V and 8 bases from J, with 22 bases between. The CDR3 extends over 16 amino acids. The germline V gene encodes CDR1 SGHNT and CDR2 YYREEE (reference sequence). CDR3 in amino acids: CASSHPWGGGTDEQFF. CDR3 sequence (DNA): TGTGCCAGCAGCCACCCATGGGGAGGGGGTACAGATGAGCAGTTCTTC.

The rearrangement uses TRBV27 and TRBJ2-7, with 9 nucleotides matching TRBD1. This CDR3 is built from 17 residues. V lost 0 bases, J lost 2 bases, and 8 bases stayed unmatched. Germline CDR1 reads MNHEY; CDR2 reads SMNVEV (reference sequence). CDR3 DNA sequence: TGTGCCAGCAGTTTATCCTTCTCTGGGACAGGGACCTACGAGCAGTACTTC. It yields the protein CASSLSFSGTGTYEQYF.

This chain uses TRBV7-5 with TRBJ2-3. TRBV7-5 is labeled a pseudogene. The CDR3 totals 16 residues. This chain's CDR3 is CVRSSGRGRCTDTQYF. In nucleotides, the CDR3 is TGTGTCAGAAGCTCCGGCCGGGGGCGATGCACAGATACGCAGTATTTT.

V is TRBV30 and J is TRBJ2-7; TRBD2 aligns across 10 bases. J lost 10 bases, V lost 3 bases, and 15 bases had no gene match. CDR3 size: 15 residues. Per germline, CDR1 GTSNPN and CDR2 SVGIG (reference sequence). As DNA, the CDR3 is TGTGCCTGGAGCCCTACGGCTAGCGGGAGTATATATCAGTACTTC. Its translation is CAWSPTASGSIYQYF.

This clone was seen a handful of times. This chain uses TRBV19 with TRBJ2-7; TRBD1 might be the D (7 bases). The CDR3 runs 13 residues. The V and J ends lost 5 bases and 3 bases respectively, with 11 bases between them. Germline-derived CDR1 and CDR2 are LNHDA and SQIVND (reference sequence). The CDR3 coding sequence is TGTGCCAGTAGTGCGGGACAGTACTACGAGCAGTACTTC. It translates to CASSAGQYYEQYF.

This chain connects TRBV7-2 to TRBJ2-3, with 8 bases matching TRBD2. Germline trimming cut 5 bases from V and 2 bases from J; bases unmatched to any gene: 6. The CDR3 totals 15 residues. CDR1 is SGHTA and CDR2 is FQGNSA in the germline V gene. CDR3 coding DNA: TGTGCCAGCAGCCAGGGACTAGGTCCCACAGATACGCAGTATTTT. Amino acids: CASSQGLGPTDTQYF.

V gene TRBV29-1 combines with J gene TRBJ1-2, with TRBD1 as a possible D gene (6 bases). V lost 3 bases to trimming and J lost 0 bases, with 26 bases between them. The germline V gene encodes CDR1 SQVTM and CDR2 ANQGSEA. The CDR3 runs 19 residues. This chain's CDR3 is CSVEDRNKRVTPANYGYTF. DNA of the CDR3: TGCAGCGTTGAGGACAGAAATAAGAGGGTAACCCCGGCTAACTATGGCTACACCTTC.

This rearrangement joins TRBV29-1 to TRBJ2-5, with D unresolved. Trimming left V 7 bases short and J 5 bases short, with 8 bases between. The CDR3 is 10 residues long. Germline V gene sequence: CDR1 SQVTM, CDR2 ANQGSEA. This chain's CDR3 is CSAIQETQYF. The CDR3 nucleotides are TGCAGCGCCATACAGGAGACCCAGTACTTC. Drawing the rest from reference TRBV29-1 and TRBJ2-5, the complete variable domain is SAVISQKPSRDICQRGTSLTIQCQVDSQVTMMFWYRQQPGQSLTLIATANQGSEATYESGFVIDKFPISRPNLTFSTLTVSNMSPEDSSIYLCSAIQETQYFGPGTRLLVL.

Concerning this clone itself: A much larger clone is a single base away; this may be a read error. This specimen includes other DNA sequences encoding the same CDR3. J is TRBJ2-1 and V is TRBV7-9; D remains unclear. Deletions cut 1 base from V and 7 bases from J, with 5 bases between. The CDR3 is 12 residues long. Per the germline V gene, CDR1 is SEHNR and CDR2 is FQNEAQ (reference sequence). CDR3 protein: CASSLDGNEQFF. Written as DNA, the CDR3 is TGTGCCAGCAGCTTAGATGGGAATGAGCAGTTCTTC.

This clone was counted only a few times. The genes are TRBV29-1 and TRBJ2-3; TRBD2 matches 9 bases. With 7 bases clipped from V and 4 bases from J, the junction kept 18 bases outside the gene matches. The V gene's germline CDR1 is SQVTM and CDR2 ANQGSEA. The CDR3 runs to 17 residues. The CDR3 here is CSAQVVGSGSHADTQYF. In DNA, the CDR3 is TGCAGCGCCCAGGTGGTTGGTAGCGGGAGTCATGCAGATACGCAGTATTTT.

The chain uses TRBV7-2 and TRBJ1-3; no reliable D call. The CDR3 consists of 17 residues. Germline assignment: CDR1 SGHTA and CDR2 FQGNSA. Trimming shortened V by 2 bases and J by 4 bases, and 18 bases separated the two germline ends. The CDR3 is CASSLLTGFERGNTIYF. CDR3 DNA sequence: TGTGCCAGCAGCTTATTAACGGGGTTTGAGAGGGGAAACACCATATATTTT.

The rearrangement joins TRBV27 to TRBJ2-3; unclear D gene. The V and J ends lost 7 bases and 5 bases respectively, with 13 bases between them. The CDR3 runs to 13 residues. CDR1 and CDR2 from the germline V gene are MNHEY and SMNVEV (reference sequence). Written as DNA, the CDR3 is TGTGCCAGCAAGTCAAGTGTGGGAGATACGCAGTATTTT. Its protein product is CASKSSVGDTQYF.

Only a few counts were recorded for this clone. The chain links TRBV7-3 to TRBJ2-7; 7 nucleotides match TRBD2. Per the germline V gene, CDR1 is SGHTA and CDR2 is FQGTGA. The CDR3 contains 18 residues. V was clipped by 5 bases and J by 2 bases; unmatched bases: 18. The CDR3 DNA is TGTGCCAGCAGCCCAAAGGGACTATTGAAGGTGGAGCCCTACGAGCAGTACTTC. Translated, it gives CASSPKGLLKVEPYEQYF. The full variable domain, with the rest looked up from reference TRBV7-3 and TRBJ2-7, is GAGVSQTPSNKVTEKGKYVELRCDPISGHTALYWYRQSLGQGPEFLIYFQGTGAADDSGLPNDRFFAVRPEGSVSTLKIQRTERGDSAVYLCASSPKGLLKVEPYEQYFGPGTRLTVT.